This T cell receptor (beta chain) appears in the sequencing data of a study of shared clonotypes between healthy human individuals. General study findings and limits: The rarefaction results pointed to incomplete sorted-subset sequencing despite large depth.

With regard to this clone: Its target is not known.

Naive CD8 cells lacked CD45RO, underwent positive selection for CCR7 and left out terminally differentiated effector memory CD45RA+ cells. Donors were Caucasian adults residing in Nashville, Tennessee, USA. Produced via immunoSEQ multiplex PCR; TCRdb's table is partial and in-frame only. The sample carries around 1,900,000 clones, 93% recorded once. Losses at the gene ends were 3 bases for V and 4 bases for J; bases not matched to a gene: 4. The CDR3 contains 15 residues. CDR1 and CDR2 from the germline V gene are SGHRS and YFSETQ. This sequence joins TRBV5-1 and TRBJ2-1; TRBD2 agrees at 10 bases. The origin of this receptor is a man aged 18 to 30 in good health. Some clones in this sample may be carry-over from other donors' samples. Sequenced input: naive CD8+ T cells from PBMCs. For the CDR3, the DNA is TGCGCCAGCAGCTGGACTAGCGGACAGTACAATGAGCAGTTCTTC. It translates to CASSWTSGQYNEQFF.